The 5 T cell receptor beta chains below all came from one sample that was sequenced in a study of shared clonotypes between healthy human individuals. Data came from immunoSEQ multiplex PCR; TCRdb stores just in-frame clones and leaves some out. The sample holds more than 900,000 clones, approximately 80% seen once. Sequenced sample: memory CD4+ T cells from PBMCs. The subset: CD45RA-negative fraction. The receptors originated from a man younger than 30 in good health. Some clones in this sample may be carry-over from other donors' samples.

Comment on this clone: A single base separates this from a much larger clone, so it may be a read error. This sample also contains other DNA sequences that code for the same CDR3. The chain couples TRBV28 to TRBJ1-2; TRBD1 aligns across 9 bases. Trimming at V came to 5 bases and at J to 4 bases, leaving 2 bases not matched to a gene. This CDR3 contains 13 residues. Germline CDR1 MDHEN, CDR2 SYDVKM. The CDR3 loop is CASSPTGGYGYTF. The CDR3 DNA follows: TGTGCCAGCAGTCCGACAGGGGGCTATGGCTACACCTTC.

The chain recombines TRBV7-3 with TRBJ2-1; 7 nucleotides agree with TRBD2. This CDR3 has 17 residues. With V trimmed by 2 bases and J by 0 bases, 7 bases remained unmatched. Per the germline V gene, CDR1 is SGHTA and CDR2 is FQGTGA. CDR3 in DNA: TGTGCCAGCAGCTTAGAAGGCGGGAGCTTCTCCTACAATGAGCAGTTCTTC. Its protein is CASSLEGGSFSYNEQFF.

V usage is TRBV9 and J usage is TRBJ1-1; no definite D call. This CDR3 spans 15 amino acids. Trimming cost V 0 bases and J 8 bases, with 17 bases left between them. CDR1 is SGDLS and CDR2 is YYNGEE in the germline V gene. CDR3 loop: CASSVAGVTEGEAFF. CDR3 DNA: TGTGCCAGCAGCGTAGCAGGAGTCACGGAGGGAGAAGCTTTCTTT.

In regard to this clone: This CDR3 is also generated by other DNA sequences in the sample. CDR3 sequence reads: CASSLGQETQYF. For the CDR3, the DNA is TGTGCCAGCAGCTTGGGCCAAGAGACCCAGTACTTC. V is TRBV5-6 and J is TRBJ2-5; D is undetermined. From germline, CDR1 is SGHDT and CDR2 YYEEEE. The CDR3 covers 12 residues. V was cut by 0 bases and J by 1 base, with 1 base left in between.

The chain employs TRBV28 and TRBJ1-2; perhaps TRBD1 as D (5 bases). The germline V gene has CDR1 MDHEN and CDR2 SYDVKM. Deletions cut 4 bases from V and 9 bases from J, with 9 bases between. The CDR3 totals 11 residues. The CDR3 loop is CASSSVGRYTF. CDR3 DNA sequence: TGTGCCAGCAGTTCAGTGGGGCGCTACACCTTC.